The 19 T cell receptor beta chains in this list originate from one sample, sequenced in a study of blood T cell repertoires in COVID-19. The assay was immunoSEQ multiplex PCR, and TCRdb's table has in-frame clones only and misses some. The sample consists of roughly 380,000 clones, roughly 90% of them appearing once. The material sequenced was PBMCs or T cells enriched from blood (not recorded which). The receptors here all came from a woman under 40 who had recovered from COVID-19.

The rearrangement links TRBV13 to TRBJ1-1; TRBD1 is a possible D gene (6 bases). V lost 5 bases and J lost 3, with 10 bases in between. This CDR3 contains 13 residues. CDR1 is PRHDT and CDR2 is FYEKMQ in the germline V gene (reference sequence). The CDR3: CASSPNRDTEAFF. CDR3 sequence (DNA): TGTGCCAGCAGCCCCAACAGGGACACTGAAGCTTTCTTT.

The gene calls are TRBV6-2 or TRBV6-3 and TRBJ1-1; D not resolved. Trimming left V 0 bases short and J 5 bases short, with 10 bases between. The CDR3 covers 14 residues. The V gene's germline CDR1 is MNHEY and CDR2 SVGEGT. The CDR3 nucleotides are TGTGCCAGCAGTTACTCGGAGGAGGAGACTGAAGCTTTCTTT. This codes for CASSYSEEETEAFF.

The chain joins TRBV14 to TRBJ2-5, with 13 bases aligning to TRBD2. With 2 bases clipped from V and 5 bases from J, the junction kept 14 bases outside the gene matches. The CDR3 has 19 residues. The germline V gene encodes CDR1 SGHDN and CDR2 FVKESK. This CDR3 reads CASSQLGLAGDPRRETQYF. CDR3 in DNA: TGTGCCAGCAGCCAACTTGGACTAGCGGGGGATCCCCGTCGGGAGACCCAGTACTTC.

The V call is TRBV9, the J call TRBJ1-6, with D maybe TRBD1 (5 bases). Germline V gives CDR1 SGDLS, CDR2 YYNGEE. The CDR3 extends over 14 amino acids. Trimming stripped 3 bases from V and 7 bases from J, with 11 bases between. CDR3: CASSGDSENSPLHF. The CDR3 nucleotides read TGTGCCAGCAGCGGAGACAGTGAAAATTCACCCCTCCACTTT.

This rearrangement joins TRBV5-5 to TRBJ2-1; perhaps TRBD2 as D (5 bases). The germline V gene encodes CDR1 SGHKS and CDR2 YYEKEE (reference sequence). V shed 4 bases and J shed 14 bases, with 16 bases lying between them. The length of the CDR3 is 12 residues. CDR3 sequence (DNA): TGTGCCAGCAGCCTGGAAAAAACGGAGGAGTTCTTC. Translation gives CASSLEKTEEFF.

The J gene is TRBJ2-1, the V gene TRBV29-1; TRBD2 might be the D (7 bases). This CDR3 comprises 15 residues. CDR1 is SQVTM, CDR2 ANQGSEA, per germline. V gave up 4 bases and J gave up 3 bases, with 16 bases separating them. CDR3 nucleotide sequence: TGCAGCGTTGGCCTGGGGGGGGCAGGCTACAATGAGCAGTTCTTC. Amino acid sequence: CSVGLGGAGYNEQFF.

Here the CDR3 DNA reads TGTGCCAGCTCACCCAACGGACAGGGGCCCAGTCAGCCCCAGCATTTT. This sequence encodes CASSPNGQGPSQPQHF. The chain couples TRBV18 to TRBJ1-5; 9 bases match TRBD1. The CDR3 is 16 amino acids. Germline CDR1 is KGHSH and CDR2 is LQKENI. V shed 3 bases and J 6 bases; nucleotides not matched to a gene: 9. The entire variable domain, with the rest obtained from reference TRBV18 and TRBJ1-5, is as follows: NAGVMQNPRHLVRRRGQEARLRCSPMKGHSHVYWYRQLPEEGLKFMVYLQKENIIDESGMPKERFSAEFPKEGPSILRIQQVVRGDSAAYFCASSPNGQGPSQPQHFGDGTRLSIL.

The chain couples TRBV6-5 to TRBJ2-6; D unclear. V was clipped by 4 bases and J by 3 bases, with 10 bases between them. The CDR3 loop spans 15 amino acids. Germline V CDR1 and CDR2: MNHEY, SVGAGI. The CDR3 reads CASSWVAHGANVLTF. CDR3 nucleotides: TGTGCCAGCAGTTGGGTAGCCCATGGGGCCAACGTCCTGACTTTC.

This chain joins TRBV6-5 and TRBJ1-5; D is perhaps TRBD1 (6 bases). The germline CDR1 and CDR2 sequences are MNHEY and SVGAGI. V lost 11 bases and J lost 5, with 13 bases in between. The CDR3 extends over 12 amino acids. CDR3 nucleotides: TGTGCCCCCAGGGGCCGGGATCAGCCCCAGCATTTT. This codes for CAPRGRDQPQHF.

The rearrangement links TRBV6-5 to TRBJ2-1; the D gene is possibly TRBD1 (6 bases). The CDR3 contains 13 residues. The germline CDR1 and CDR2 sequences are MNHEY and SVGAGI. With 4 bases removed from V and 4 bases from J, the gap between germline ends came to 8 bases. The CDR3 DNA is TGTGCCAGCAGTTTTGGACAGTACAATGAGCAGTTCTTC. Residues: CASSFGQYNEQFF.

The V call is TRBV2, the J call TRBJ1-5, with 9 bases aligning to TRBD1. CDR3 size: 13 residues. The J segment lost 4 bases and the V segment lost 8 bases, leaving 3 bases of the junction unmatched. Germline CDR1 reads SNHLY; CDR2 reads FYNNEI. The CDR3 loop reads CASEDRGNQPQHF. DNA of the CDR3: TGTGCCAGCGAAGACAGGGGGAATCAGCCCCAGCATTTT.

V and J are TRBV18 and TRBJ1-4; TRBD1 matches at 10 bases. J lost 6 bases, V lost 4 bases, and 8 bases had no gene match. CDR1 is KGHSH, CDR2 LQKENI, per germline. The CDR3 is made up of 16 amino acids. CDR3 DNA sequence: TGTGCCAGCTCACAAGACAGGGGGCAGGAGGATGAAAAACTGTTTTTT. Its protein product is CASSQDRGQEDEKLFF.

This chain joins TRBV5-8 and TRBJ2-2, with 7 bases matching TRBD2. Per germline, CDR1 SGHTS and CDR2 YDEGEE. The V gene end was trimmed by 4 bases and the J gene end by 6 bases; junction bases not matched to a gene: 3. This CDR3 has 13 amino acids. For the CDR3, the DNA is TGTGCCAGCAGCAGCGGGATTCCCGGGGAGCTGTTTTTT. Amino acid sequence: CASSSGIPGELFF. Complete variable domain (other parts from reference TRBV5-8 and TRBJ2-2): EAGVTQSPTHLIKTRGQQATLRCSPISGHTSVYWYQQALGLGLQFLLWYDEGEERNRGNFPPRFSGRQFPNYSSELNVNALELEDSALYLCASSSGIPGELFFGEGSRLTVL.

This clone came up once. Other nucleotide sequences from this sample produce the same CDR3. The chain couples TRBV19 to TRBJ2-7; 7 bases agree with TRBD1. V dropped 2 bases and J dropped 1; count of bases not matched to a gene: 2. From germline, CDR1 is LNHDA and CDR2 SQIVND (reference sequence). The CDR3 contains 14 residues. The DNA for the CDR3 is TGTGCCAGTAGTATAAGGGACAGATCCTACGAGCAGTACTTC. It encodes CASSIRDRSYEQYF.

In the case of this clone: In the same sample, other DNA sequences code for this CDR3. V usage is TRBV4-1 and J usage is TRBJ1-1; D remains ambiguous. The CDR3 extends over 13 amino acids. V was cut by 1 base and J by 0 bases, with 3 bases left in between. Germline-derived CDR1 and CDR2 are MGHRA and YSYEKL. CDR3 nucleotides: TGCGCCAGCAGCCAAGCGGTGAACACTGAAGCTTTCTTT. As protein: CASSQAVNTEAFF.

The chain employs TRBV5-4 and TRBJ2-2; tentative D call: TRBD1 (6 bases). Between the trimmed V and J ends, which lost 0 bases and 3 bases, there was a span of 9 bases. The CDR3 loop spans 15 amino acids. CDR1 is SGHNT and CDR2 is YYREEE in the germline V gene (reference sequence). CDR3 sequence: CASSLVRGDTGELFF. CDR3 bases: TGTGCCAGCAGCTTGGTCAGGGGCGACACCGGGGAGCTGTTTTTT.

The chain recombines TRBV9 with TRBJ1-2; D is undetermined. CDR3 length equals 15 residues. CDR1 is SGDLS and CDR2 is YYNGEE in the germline V gene. V was trimmed by 4 bases and J by 4 bases, leaving 17 bases between them. The DNA of the CDR3 is TGTGCCAGCAGCCCCGCGGGTTTCGATTTCTATGGCTACACCTTC. This encodes CASSPAGFDFYGYTF.

The rearrangement links TRBV7-6 to TRBJ2-1; tentative D call: TRBD1 (6 bases). The germline V gene encodes CDR1 SGHVS and CDR2 FNYEAQ. V was shortened by 2 bases and J by 8 bases, with 25 bases between the two germline ends. The CDR3 is 18 residues long. The DNA for the CDR3 is TGTGCCAGCAGCTTACCTGAAGGACAGCGCCAACCCCTCCATGAGCAGTTCTTC. Translated: CASSLPEGQRQPLHEQFF.

The table lists this clone with a count of one. CDR3 bases: TGTGCCAGCAGCTCCGACAGGGGTCATGGCTACACCTTC. Amino acid sequence: CASSSDRGHGYTF. This chain links TRBV11-2 with TRBJ1-2; 8 nucleotides match TRBD1. CDR1 and CDR2 (germline): SGHAT, FQNNGV. This CDR3 comprises 13 residues. After removal of 4 bases from V and 6 bases from J, the junction contained 4 bases not matched to a gene.